This T cell receptor beta chain is from a study of T cell repertoires in cytomegalovirus infection. Study-level points and caveats: Summed public TCR beta family frequency identified CMV carriers bearing the relevant HLA. Clonotype analysis showed dominance of the ex vivo response by HLA-C-restricted CMV-specific TCR beta clonotypes.

V was clipped by 3 bases and J by 10 bases; unmatched bases: 5. This CDR3 is 13 amino acids long. Germline V gives CDR1 SGHTA, CDR2 FQGTGA. In its sample, this clonotype was seen a few times. No antigen is known for it. TCRdb fed the reads into MiXCR, producing one record per CDR3 protein. Of under 350,000 distinct CDR3 sequences listed, roughly 9.5% are singletons. The sequencing input was PBMCs. The chain combines TRBV7-3 with TRBJ2-1, with 8 bases identical to TRBD2. The sequence came from a human donor in good health (CMV status not recorded). Some clones in this sample may be carry-over from other donors' samples. This chain's CDR3 is CASSLGLGVEQFF. CDR3 bases: TGTGCCAGCAGCTTGGGACTAGGCGTAGAGCAGTTCTTC. Full variable domain (rest looked up from reference TRBV7-3 and TRBJ2-1): GAGVSQTPSNKVTEKGKYVELRCDPISGHTALYWYRQSLGQGPEFLIYFQGTGAADDSGLPNDRFFAVRPEGSVSTLKIQRTERGDSAVYLCASSLGLGVEQFFGPGTRLTVL.